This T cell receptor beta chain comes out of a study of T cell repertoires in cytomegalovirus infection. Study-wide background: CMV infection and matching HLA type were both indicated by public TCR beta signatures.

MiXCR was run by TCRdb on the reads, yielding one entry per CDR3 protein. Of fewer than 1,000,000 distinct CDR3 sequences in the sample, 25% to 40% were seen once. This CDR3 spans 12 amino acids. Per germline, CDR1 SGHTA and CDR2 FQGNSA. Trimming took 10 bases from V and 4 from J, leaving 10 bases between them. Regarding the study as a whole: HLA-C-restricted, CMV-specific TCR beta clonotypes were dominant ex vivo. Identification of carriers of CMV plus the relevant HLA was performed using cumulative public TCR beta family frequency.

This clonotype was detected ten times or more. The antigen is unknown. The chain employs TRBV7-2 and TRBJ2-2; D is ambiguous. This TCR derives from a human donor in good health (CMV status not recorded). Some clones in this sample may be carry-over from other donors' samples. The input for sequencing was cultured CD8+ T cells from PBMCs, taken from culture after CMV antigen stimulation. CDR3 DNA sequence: TGTGCCACCCATTATGGCACCGGGGAGCTGTTTTTT. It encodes CATHYGTGELFF. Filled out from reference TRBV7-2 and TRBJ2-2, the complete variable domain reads GAGVSQSPSNKVTEKGKDVELRCDPISGHTALYWYRQSLGQGLEFLIYFQGNSAPDKSGLPSDRFSAERTGGSVSTLTIQRTQQEDSAVYLCATHYGTGELFFGEGSRLTVL.